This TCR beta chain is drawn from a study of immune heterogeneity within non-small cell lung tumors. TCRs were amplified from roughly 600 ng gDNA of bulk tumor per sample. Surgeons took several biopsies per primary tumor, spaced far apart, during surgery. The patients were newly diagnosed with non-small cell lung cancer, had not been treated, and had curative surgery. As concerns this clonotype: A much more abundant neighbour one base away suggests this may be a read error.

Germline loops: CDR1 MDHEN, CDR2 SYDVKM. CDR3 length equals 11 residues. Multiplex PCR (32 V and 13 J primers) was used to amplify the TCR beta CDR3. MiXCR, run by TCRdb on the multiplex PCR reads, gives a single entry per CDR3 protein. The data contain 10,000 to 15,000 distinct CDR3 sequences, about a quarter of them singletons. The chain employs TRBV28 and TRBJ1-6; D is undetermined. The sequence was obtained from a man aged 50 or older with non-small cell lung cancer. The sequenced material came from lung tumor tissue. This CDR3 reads CAGRDNSPLHF. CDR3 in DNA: TGTGCCGGCAGAGATAATTCACCCCTCCACTTT.